A single sample gave rise to the 23 T cell receptor beta chains below, sequenced in a study of human T cells and chemical hapten exposure. TCRdb reanalysed the 5' RACE reads using MiXCR and keeps one entry per CDR3 protein. The sample holds roughly 81,000 distinct CDR3 sequences, about 7.7% seen once. Researchers extracted total RNA from unfractionated whole blood. These receptors came from a male donor in good health.

This clonotype has at least ten counts. DNA of the CDR3: TGTGCCAGCAGTCCACGACTAGCGGGAGTTGAGCAGTTCTTC. Translating it yields CASSPRLAGVEQFF. This chain connects TRBV12-3 or TRBV12-4 to TRBJ2-1; 12 bases fit TRBD2. The CDR3 totals 14 residues. V lost 5 bases, J lost 9 bases, and 5 bases stayed unmatched.

V is TRBV7-9 and J is TRBJ2-7; the match to TRBD1 covers 9 bases. Trimming cost V 5 bases and J 3 bases; bases outside gene matches: 14. Germline V gene sequence: CDR1 SEHNR, CDR2 FQNEAQ (reference sequence). This CDR3 has 17 residues. The CDR3 region has the DNA TGTGCCAGCAGCCCAACCGTCGGGACAGGGTTACTCTACGAGCAGTACTTC. Translated, it gives CASSPTVGTGLLYEQYF. The variable domain in full, completed from reference TRBV7-9 and TRBJ2-7, reads DTGVSQNPRHKITKRGQNVTFRCDPISEHNRLYWYRQTLGQGPEFLTYFQNEAQLEKSRLLSDRFSAERPKGSFSTLEIQRTEQGDSAMYLCASSPTVGTGLLYEQYFGPGTRLTVT.

This clonotype was observed at least ten times. CDR3 sequence (DNA): TGCAGTGCTAGTGAAGGACAGGGGGCAAACATTCAGTACTTC. Encoded protein: CSASEGQGANIQYF. The rearrangement uses TRBV20-1 and TRBJ2-4; TRBD1 agrees at 11 bases. CDR1 is DFQATT and CDR2 is SNEGSKA in the germline V gene (reference sequence). V lost 3 bases and J lost 6; bases outside the gene matches: 4. CDR3 length: 14 amino acids.

This clonotype was found many times. J is TRBJ2-2 and V is TRBV11-3; no definite D call. There are 12 residues in the CDR3. Deletions cut 5 bases from V and 4 bases from J, with 5 bases between. Germline-derived CDR1 and CDR2 are SGHNT and YENEEA. The CDR3 bases are TGTGCCAGCAGCAGTAGCACCGGGGAGCTGTTTTTT. It codes for CASSSSTGELFF.

In this sample, this clonotype turned up many times. This chain joins TRBV7-2 and TRBJ1-6; maybe TRBD1 (5 bases). CDR1 is SGHTA, CDR2 FQGNSA, per germline. The CDR3 consists of 15 residues. Trimming stripped 4 bases from V and 7 bases from J, with 14 bases between. In DNA, the CDR3 is TGTGCCAGCAGCTCAGGGACGGGAGGGAATTCACCCCTCCACTTT. Amino acid sequence: CASSSGTGGNSPLHF.

This clonotype appeared a few times. The chain has TRBV4-3 and TRBJ2-3; TRBD1 is a possible D gene (6 bases). V gave up 4 bases and J gave up 0 bases, with 14 bases separating them. This CDR3 region has 16 residues. CDR1 LGHNA and CDR2 YSLEER come from the germline V gene. This CDR3 reads CASSRLGTTSTDTQYF. For the CDR3, the DNA is TGCGCCAGCAGCCGCCTCGGGACAACTAGCACAGATACGCAGTATTTT.

This clonotype was observed a few times. This chain connects TRBV7-9 to TRBJ2-3; 8 nucleotides line up with TRBD2. CDR3 size: 15 residues. Germline CDR1 and CDR2: SEHNR and FQNEAQ (reference sequence). V was clipped by 4 bases and J by 3 bases; unmatched bases: 6. DNA of the CDR3: TGTGCCAGCAGCTCCCATAGCGGGGCTACAGATACGCAGTATTTT. It encodes CASSSHSGATDTQYF.

This clonotype appeared many times. The chain uses TRBV27 and TRBJ1-1; perhaps TRBD1 as D (5 bases). In germline, CDR1 is MNHEY, CDR2 SMNVEV (reference sequence). CDR3 length: 15 residues. V shed 3 bases and J shed 0 bases, with 11 bases lying between them. For the CDR3, the DNA is TGTGCCAGCAGTTTCAGGGACGCGGTGAACACTGAAGCTTTCTTT. Residues: CASSFRDAVNTEAFF.

Many counts were recorded for this clonotype. This rearrangement joins TRBV9 to TRBJ2-5; 9 bases agree with TRBD2. CDR1 and CDR2 (germline): SGDLS, YYNGEE. The CDR3 has 16 amino acids. Trimming cost V 0 bases and J 5 bases; bases outside gene matches: 8. CDR3 nucleotides: TGTGCCAGCAGCGTAGCTGCAGCGGGAGGAGGTGAGACCCAGTACTTC. Translation: CASSVAAAGGGETQYF.

In this sample, this clonotype turned up many times. The chain has TRBV7-8 and TRBJ2-6, with TRBD1 identical over 11 bases. The J segment lost 4 bases and the V segment lost 7 bases, leaving 9 bases of the junction unmatched. Germline lookup yields CDR1 SGHVS and CDR2 FQNEAQ. The CDR3 sequence is 17 residues long. CDR3 sequence (DNA): TGTGCCAGCACCTCTGGGACAGGGGGGCGAGGGGCCAACGTCCTGACTTTC. Its translation is CASTSGTGGRGANVLTF.

This clonotype has only a few counts. The chain carries TRBV7-6 and TRBJ1-1; the D gene is possibly TRBD1 (5 bases). Germline values: CDR1 SGHVS, CDR2 FNYEAQ. V lost 5 bases, J lost 1 base, and 14 bases lay in between. The CDR3 runs to 15 residues. Here the CDR3 reads CASSPTGRPNTEAFF. The CDR3 DNA is TGTGCCAGCAGCCCGACGGGACGCCCGAACACTGAAGCTTTCTTT.

This clonotype was observed a few times. The CDR3 reads CASSPRDRGSGANVLTF. The CDR3 DNA sequence: TGTGCCAGTAGTCCCCGGGACAGGGGCTCTGGGGCCAACGTCCTGACTTTC. The chain has TRBV19 and TRBJ2-6, with TRBD1 matching over 10 bases. The germline CDR1 and CDR2 sequences are LNHDA and SQIVND (reference sequence). The ends lost 5 bases at V and 0 bases at J; junction bases unmatched: 4. This CDR3 region has 17 residues.

This clonotype was observed a few times. V usage is TRBV20-1 and J usage is TRBJ1-5; D might be TRBD1 (6 bases). CDR1 is DFQATT and CDR2 is SNEGSKA in the germline V gene (reference sequence). V was cut by 6 bases and J by 0 bases, with 12 bases left in between. The CDR3 covers 14 residues. CDR3 in DNA: TGCAGTGCAAAGGGACACATTAGCAATCAGCCCCAGCATTTT. Its protein is CSAKGHISNQPQHF.

This clonotype was recorded many times. The CDR3 DNA follows: TGTGCCAGCAGCCAAGATTTAGGATCTCCGCACTACAATGAGCAGTTCTTC. Its translation is CASSQDLGSPHYNEQFF. This sequence joins TRBV4-2 and TRBJ2-1, with D unclear. Germline CDR1 reads LGHNA; CDR2 reads YNFKEQ. Trimming stripped 0 bases from V and 3 bases from J, with 15 bases between. This CDR3 region has 17 residues.

This clonotype was found many times. The chain links TRBV12-3 or TRBV12-4 to TRBJ2-3; D may be TRBD1 or TRBD2 (5 bases each). This CDR3 spans 12 amino acids. Trimming left V 6 bases short and J 7 bases short, with 11 bases between. The DNA for the CDR3 is TGTGCCAGCAGCCGAGGGGTCTATACGCAGTATTTT. Its translation is CASSRGVYTQYF.

This clonotype has ten or more counts. The V gene is TRBV7-6, the J gene TRBJ2-7; TRBD1 agrees at 9 bases. The trim removed 4 bases at V and 7 bases at J, leaving 5 bases unmatched. This CDR3 comprises 13 residues. In germline, CDR1 is SGHVS, CDR2 FNYEAQ. CDR3 nucleotides: TGTGCCAGCAGCTCGGACAGGGGTCGGGAGCAGTACTTC. Translating it yields CASSSDRGREQYF. The variable domain in full, completed from reference TRBV7-6 and TRBJ2-7, reads GAGVSQSPRYKVTKRGQDVALRCDPISGHVSLYWYRQALGQGPEFLTYFNYEAQQDKSGLPNDRFSAERPEGSISTLTIQRTEQRDSAMYRCASSSDRGREQYFGPGTRLTVT.

The V and J genes are TRBV7-2 and TRBJ2-7; D tentatively fits TRBD1 or TRBD2 (5 bases each). CDR3 length equals 14 residues. V was pared by 4 bases and J by 6 bases, with 16 bases between. CDR1 is SGHTA, CDR2 FQGNSA, per germline. CDR3 in DNA: TGTGCCAGCAGCTCAAAGGGTGGGGGTATCGAGCAGTACTTC. Translated: CASSSKGGGIEQYF. The full variable domain, its missing parts supplied by reference TRBV7-2 and TRBJ2-7, is GAGVSQSPSNKVTEKGKDVELRCDPISGHTALYWYRQSLGQGLEFLIYFQGNSAPDKSGLPSDRFSAERTGGSVSTLTIQRTQQEDSAVYLCASSSKGGGIEQYFGPGTRLTVT.

At least ten counts were recorded for this clonotype. The rearrangement links TRBV15 to TRBJ2-1; weak D call: TRBD2 (6 bases). Trimming shortened V by 0 bases and J by 9 bases, and 24 bases separated the two germline ends. Germline CDR1 LNHNV, CDR2 YYDKDF (reference sequence). This CDR3 has 18 residues. CDR3 sequence (DNA): TGTGCCACCAGCAGAGATTTAGGAGCGGGTGGAACTTCTATTGAGCAGTTCTTC. This sequence encodes CATSRDLGAGGTSIEQFF.

This clonotype came up a few times. The chain links TRBV6-2 or TRBV6-3 to TRBJ2-3; D remains ambiguous. Trimming took 8 bases from V and 0 from J, leaving 6 bases between them. Germline values: CDR1 MNHEY, CDR2 SVGEGT. This CDR3 is 12 amino acids long. The CDR3 bases are TGTGCCAGCGCACGAAGCACAGATACGCAGTATTTT. As protein: CASARSTDTQYF.

In DNA, the CDR3 is TGTGCCAGCAGCGTAGGCGGAGGGGGGCTCTATGGCTACACCTTC. Its translation is CASSVGGGGLYGYTF. The chain couples TRBV9 to TRBJ1-2; D perhaps matches TRBD1 (6 bases). CDR1 is SGDLS, CDR2 YYNGEE, per germline. The CDR3 is 15 residues long. V was shortened by 0 bases and J by 4 bases, with 13 bases between the two germline ends.

This clonotype was detected a few times. V usage is TRBV7-7 and J usage is TRBJ2-1; the D gene is possibly TRBD2 (6 bases). The CDR3 loop spans 13 amino acids. Germline loops: CDR1 SSHAT, CDR2 FNYEAQ (reference sequence). Trimming left V 0 bases short and J 9 bases short, with 9 bases between. The CDR3 region has the DNA TGTGCCAGCAGCTTAGCCTGGGAGGTTGAGCAGTTCTTC. It encodes CASSLAWEVEQFF.

This clonotype was counted only a few times. This chain connects TRBV18 to TRBJ1-1; maybe TRBD1 (5 bases). Germline values: CDR1 KGHSH, CDR2 LQKENI. The CDR3 extends over 16 amino acids. With 3 bases removed from V and 2 bases from J, the gap between germline ends came to 16 bases. The CDR3: CASSPREEGFNTEAFF. CDR3 nucleotides: TGTGCCAGCTCACCCCGAGAAGAGGGGTTCAACACTGAAGCTTTCTTT.

This clonotype was observed a few times. This sequence joins TRBV25-1 and TRBJ2-3; TRBD2 matches 8 bases. Germline CDR1 and CDR2: MGHDK and SYGVNS. J was trimmed by 4 bases and V by 5 bases; bases with no gene match: 14. This CDR3 has 17 residues. As DNA, the CDR3 is TGTGCCAGCAGTCGAGAGGCCAGCGGGAGTGCCGCAGATACGCAGTATTTT. It translates to CASSREASGSAADTQYF.